This TCR beta chain was sequenced in a study of blood T cell repertoires in COVID-19. Repertoires were generated with immunoSEQ multiplex PCR, while TCRdb's copy carries only in-frame clones and drops some. The table records around 120,000 clones, roughly 79% of them present only once. Germline trimming cut 6 bases from V and 2 bases from J; bases unmatched to any gene: 9. This CDR3 is 15 amino acids long. Germline CDR1 and CDR2: SNHLY and FYNNEI. The chain joins TRBV2 to TRBJ1-1; 7 bases map to TRBD1. The material sequenced was peripheral blood. This TCR was recovered from a man aged 65-85 years with active or convalescent COVID-19. Here the CDR3 DNA reads TGTGCCAGCAGAACCTCCGGGACAGCCAACACTGAAGCTTTCTTT. It translates to CASRTSGTANTEAFF. The full variable domain, in which reference TRBV2 and TRBJ1-1 provide the parts outside the CDR3, is EPEVTQTPSHQVTQMGQEVILRCVPISNHLYFYWYRQILGQKVEFLVSFYNNEISEKSEIFDDQFSVERPDGSNFTLKIRSTKLEDSAMYFCASRTSGTANTEAFFGQGTRLTVV.